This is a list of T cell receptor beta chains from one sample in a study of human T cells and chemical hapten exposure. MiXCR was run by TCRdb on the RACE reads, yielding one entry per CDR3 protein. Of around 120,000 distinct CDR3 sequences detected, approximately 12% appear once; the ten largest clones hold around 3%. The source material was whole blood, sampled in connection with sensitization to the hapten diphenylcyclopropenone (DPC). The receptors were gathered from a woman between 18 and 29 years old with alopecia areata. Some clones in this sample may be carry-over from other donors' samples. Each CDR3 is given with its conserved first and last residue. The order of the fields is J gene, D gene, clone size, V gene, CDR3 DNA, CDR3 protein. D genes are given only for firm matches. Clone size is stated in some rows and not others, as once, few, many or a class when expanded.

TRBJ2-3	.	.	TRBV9	TGTGCCAGCAGCCCATGGGAAGATACGCAGTATTTT	CASSPWEDTQYF
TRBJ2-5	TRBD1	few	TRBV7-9	TGTGCCAGCAGATCAACAGGGGAAACCCAAGAGACCCAGTACTTC	CASRSTGETQETQYF
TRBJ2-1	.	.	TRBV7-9	TGTGCCAGCAGTCACACCTATAGCGACGGGAAGGCCCTCCCCAATGAGCAGTTCTTC	CASSHTYSDGKALPNEQFF
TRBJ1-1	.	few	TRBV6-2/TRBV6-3	TGTGCCAGCAAGCCGGGCCTAGGGAACACTGAAGCTTTCTTT	CASKPGLGNTEAFF
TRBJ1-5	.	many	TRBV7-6	TGTGCCAGCAGCTTCGGGGGGAGTGAGCCCCAGCATTTT	CASSFGGSEPQHF
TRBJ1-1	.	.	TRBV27	TGTGCCAGCAGTTTATATGGGGTTACTGAAGCTTTCTTT	CASSLYGVTEAFF
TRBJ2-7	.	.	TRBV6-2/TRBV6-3	TGTGCCAGCAGTTACCCGGGCTCCTACGAGCAGTACTTC	CASSYPGSYEQYF
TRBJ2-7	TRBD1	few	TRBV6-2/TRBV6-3	TGTGCCAGCAGTTACGGCGGGACAGGGCACTACGAGCAGTACTTC	CASSYGGTGHYEQYF
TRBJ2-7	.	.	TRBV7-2	TGTGCCAGCAGCTCCCCGATTCGGCGCGAGCAGTACTTC	CASSSPIRREQYF
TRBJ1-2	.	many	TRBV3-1	TGTGCCAGCAGCCAAGATCTTGGTCAGGGATCTAACTATGGCTACACCTTC	CASSQDLGQGSNYGYTF
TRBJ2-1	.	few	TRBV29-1	TGCAGCCCCCCGGGGGGCGCCATACTTGGTGAGCAGTTCTTC	CSPPGGAILGEQFF
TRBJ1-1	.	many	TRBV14	TGTGCCAGCAGCCAACAGTTGAACACTGAAGCTTTCTTT	CASSQQLNTEAFF
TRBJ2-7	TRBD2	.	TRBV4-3	TGCGCCAGCAGCCCCCAGGGAGGACTAGCCCACGAGCAGTACTTC	CASSPQGGLAHEQYF
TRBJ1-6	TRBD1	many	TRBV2	TGTGCCAGCAGATCACCACAGGGGGCTTTCTATAATTCACCCCTCCACTTT	CASRSPQGAFYNSPLHF
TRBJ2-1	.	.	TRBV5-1	TGCGCCAGCAGCTTGGCAGCAGGGCAGTTCTTC	CASSLAAGQFF
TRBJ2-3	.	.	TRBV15	TGTGCCACCAGCAGCCGATCAATTGGGACTCTTAGCGGAGATACGCAGTATTTT	CATSSRSIGTLSGDTQYF
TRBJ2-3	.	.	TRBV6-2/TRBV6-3	TGTGCCAGCAAACACACGGGGACAGATACGCAGTATTTT	CASKHTGTDTQYF
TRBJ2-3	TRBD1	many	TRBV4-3	TGCGCCAGCAGCCCGGGACAGTACCCTACAGATACGCAGTATTTT	CASSPGQYPTDTQYF
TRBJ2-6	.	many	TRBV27	TGTGCCAGCAGACCAAACACGCCGCCTGGGGCCAACGTCCTGACTTTC	CASRPNTPPGANVLTF
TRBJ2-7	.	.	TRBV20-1	TGCAGTGCTAGAGAAGGGGGAACACGCGAGCAGTACTTC	CSAREGGTREQYF
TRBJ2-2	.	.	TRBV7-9	TGTGCCAGCAGCTCCTCTGGAGGCGGGGAGCTGTTTTTT	CASSSSGGGELFF
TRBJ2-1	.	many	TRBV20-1	TGCAGTGCTAGGCCCCTCGGGGTAGATGGAGATGAGCAGTTCTTC	CSARPLGVDGDEQFF
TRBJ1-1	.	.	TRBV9	TGTGCCAGCAGCGTAAAAATGAACACTGAAGCTTTCTTT	CASSVKMNTEAFF
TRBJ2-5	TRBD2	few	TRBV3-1	TGTGCCAGCAGCCAAAACCCGGGGGGGCCAGAGACCCAGTACTTC	CASSQNPGGPETQYF
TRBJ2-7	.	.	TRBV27	TGTGCCAGCAGTTCTGGGGTCGGAGCTTACGAGCAGTACTTC	CASSSGVGAYEQYF
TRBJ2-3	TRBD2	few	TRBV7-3	TGTGCCAGCAGCCCGACGACTAGCGGGGGAACAGATACGCAGTATTTT	CASSPTTSGGTDTQYF
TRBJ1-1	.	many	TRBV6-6	TGTGCCAGCAGTTACCGTACCGTACAGGGATCGGTAGGGACTGAAGCTTTCTTT	CASSYRTVQGSVGTEAFF
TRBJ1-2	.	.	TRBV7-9	TGTGCCAGCAGCTTAGTGGGAGGGTCCTATGGCTACACCTTC	CASSLVGGSYGYTF
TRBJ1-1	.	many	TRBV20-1	TGCAGTGCTAAGTGGGGCTCGGGCACTGAAGCTTTCTTT	CSAKWGSGTEAFF
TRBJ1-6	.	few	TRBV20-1	TGCAGTGCTAGCCGGGAGCCCAATTCACCCCTCCACTTT	CSASREPNSPLHF
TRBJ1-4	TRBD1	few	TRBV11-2	TGTGCCAGCAGCTTAAGTCGACAGGGGCCCGAAAAACTGTTTTTT	CASSLSRQGPEKLFF
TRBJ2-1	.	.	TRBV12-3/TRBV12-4	TGTGCCAGCATTTACGACTTTAGGGGGGTCCGCTACAATGAGCAGTTCTTC	CASIYDFRGVRYNEQFF
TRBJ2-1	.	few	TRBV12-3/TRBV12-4	TGTGCCAGCAGTCGACACGGGAGTGGCGATGAGCAGTTCTTC	CASSRHGSGDEQFF
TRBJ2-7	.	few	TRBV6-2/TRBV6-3	TGTGCCAGCAGACGCCTCTACGAGCAGTACTTC	CASRRLYEQYF
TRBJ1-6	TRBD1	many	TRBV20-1	TGCAGTGCTAGAAGACAGGGGGAAGGGAATTCACCCCTCCACTTT	CSARRQGEGNSPLHF
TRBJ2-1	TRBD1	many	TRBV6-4	TGTGCCAGCAGTGAAGACAGGGACCCCTACAATGAGCAGTTCTTC	CASSEDRDPYNEQFF
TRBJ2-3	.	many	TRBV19	TGTGCCAGTAGTATTAGCGCCAGCACAGATACGCAGTATTTT	CASSISASTDTQYF
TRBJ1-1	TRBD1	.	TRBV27	TGTGCCAGCAATGACAGGGGGCGAGAGGCTGAAGCTTTCTTT	CASNDRGREAEAFF
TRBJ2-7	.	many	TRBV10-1	TGCGCCAGCAGTCCGGGACTCCCATACGAGCAGTACTTC	CASSPGLPYEQYF
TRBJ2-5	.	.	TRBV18	TGTGCCAGCTCACCGGGACACCTCCAAGAGACCCAGTACTTC	CASSPGHLQETQYF
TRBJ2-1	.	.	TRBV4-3	TGCGCCAAATCAGGGGTGAATGAGCAGTTCTTC	CAKSGVNEQFF
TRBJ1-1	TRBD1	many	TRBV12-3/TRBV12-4	TGTGCCAGCAGCCACCAGGACAGGCTTAACACTGAAGCTTTCTTT	CASSHQDRLNTEAFF
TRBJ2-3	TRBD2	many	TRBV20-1	TGCAGTGCTCGGGCTAGCGGGGGGACAGATACGCAGTATTTT	CSARASGGTDTQYF
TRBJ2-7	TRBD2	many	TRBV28	TGTGCCAGCAGGCCGGGGACTAGCTCCTACGAGCAGTACTTC	CASRPGTSSYEQYF
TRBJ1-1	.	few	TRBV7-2	TGTGCCAGCAGCCGAGATGGGGGTACTGAAGCTTTCTTT	CASSRDGGTEAFF
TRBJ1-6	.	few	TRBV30	TGTGCCTGGAGTCAGGGTCATAATTCACCCCTCCACTTT	CAWSQGHNSPLHF
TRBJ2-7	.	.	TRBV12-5	TGTGCTAGTGGTTTGGCCTCCAGGGAATTGTACGAGCAGTACTTC	CASGLASRELYEQYF
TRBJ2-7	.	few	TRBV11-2	TGTGCCAGCAGCAACGGCCCCAACTACGAGCAGTACTTC	CASSNGPNYEQYF
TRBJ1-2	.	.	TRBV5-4	TGTGCCAGCAGCATACCCACAGGGATGGGGAACTATGGCTACACCTTC	CASSIPTGMGNYGYTF
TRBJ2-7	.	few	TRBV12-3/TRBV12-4	TGTGCCAGCTGTACAGGTGTAACCTCCTACGAGCAGTACTTC	CASCTGVTSYEQYF
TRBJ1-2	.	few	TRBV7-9	TGTGCCAGCAGCTTCGCGGGAGGCGGCTACACCTTC	CASSFAGGGYTF
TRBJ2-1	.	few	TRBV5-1	TGCGCCAGCAGCTTGGGGGATCAGACCTACAATGAGCAGTTCTTC	CASSLGDQTYNEQFF
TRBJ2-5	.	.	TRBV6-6	TGTGCCAGCAGTTACATAGGTCGCGAAGAGACCCAGTACTTC	CASSYIGREETQYF
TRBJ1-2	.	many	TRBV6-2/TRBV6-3	TGTGCCAGCAGTTACTCGTCCGGAGCTAACTATGGCTACACCTTC	CASSYSSGANYGYTF
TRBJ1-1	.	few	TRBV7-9	TGTGCCAGCAGCTTAGCGCTGGGGGCGAACACTGAAGCTTTCTTT	CASSLALGANTEAFF
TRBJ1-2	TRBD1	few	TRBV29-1	TGCAGCGTTGTCCAGGGGGCGAGCTATGGCTACACCTTC	CSVVQGASYGYTF
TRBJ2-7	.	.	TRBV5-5	TGTGCCAGCAGCCTGAGGACATATCCACCGCCGTACGAGCAGTACTTC	CASSLRTYPPPYEQYF
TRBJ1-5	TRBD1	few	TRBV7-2	TGTGCCAGCAGCGAGGGACAGGGGGGTGTTGGCGGCAATCAGCCCCAGCATTTT	CASSEGQGGVGGNQPQHF
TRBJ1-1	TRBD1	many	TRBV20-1	TGCAGTGCTTACACAGGGGCCATGAACACTGAAGCTTTCTTT	CSAYTGAMNTEAFF